This TCR beta chain was sequenced in a study of Ad26.COV2.S vaccination and SARS-CoV-2 variants. Study results and limitations: CD8+ and CD4+ T cells specific for spike reportedly responded with substantial breadth after vaccination.

Trimming pared 6 bases from V and 3 bases from J, leaving 15 bases between. The CDR3 has 15 amino acids. Germline V gives CDR1 MNHEY, CDR2 SVGEGT. Regarding treatment: approximately 18 received Ad26.COV2.S at low or high dose, single or two shots; 5 received placebo; per-sample allocation not given. Sample collection was performed on day 63 after the first vaccine or placebo injection. Ten or more counts support this clone. Its antigen is unknown. Assay: immunoSEQ multiplex PCR; the TCRdb copy retains only in-frame clones and omits some. The sample contains fewer than 400,000 clones, roughly 86% of which appear only once.

Sample: peripheral blood, taken in a trial of Ad26.COV2.S vaccine versus placebo. The receptor's source is a person between 18 and 65 years old who received the Ad26.COV2.S COVID-19 vaccine or a placebo. This chain uses TRBV6-2 or TRBV6-3 with TRBJ1-5; D ambiguous. The CDR3 nucleotides read TGTGCCAGCAGCCCAGACCGCAAACTCAATCAGCCCCAGCATTTT. This encodes CASSPDRKLNQPQHF.